The sequence of this T cell receptor beta chain was determined in a study of blood T cell repertoires in COVID-19. Study as a whole: The United States, Italy and Spain were the sources of the acute and convalescent COVID-19 samples.

CDR1 and CDR2 from the germline V gene are SGDLS and YYNGEE. Trimming removed 0 bases from V and 5 bases from J; junction bases left unmatched: 9. The CDR3 consists of 17 residues. Patients at the Seattle site were enrolled during active infection and followed longitudinally. In the original analysis: Amplification with reference gene primers provided the estimates of nucleated cell counts. Some clones are missing from TCRdb's copy, which holds only in-frame ones; the method was immunoSEQ multiplex PCR. V and J calls and clone size are given by that table; D and trimming were obtained from the DNA. The sample gives almost 200,000 clones, more than 75% of which show up once; over 5% is in the top ten.

The sequencing sample was made of peripheral blood. The TCR comes from a woman aged 40 to 55 with COVID-19, enrolled during active disease. The chain recombines TRBV9 with TRBJ2-1, with 9 bases aligning to TRBD1. Here the CDR3 reads CASSVDPTGGLNNEQFF. Written as DNA, the CDR3 is TGTGCCAGCAGCGTAGACCCGACAGGGGGTCTAAACAATGAGCAGTTCTTC.